This paragraph covers one TCR beta chain sequence. Its antigen is unknown. Mismatch with germline at one junction end may stem from a read error. These data originate in a study of cytomegalovirus exposure and HLA in healthy donors. Study summary: HLA-typed donors contributed 65 million to 95 million unique TCRs, which were held in an early data release.

Findings and caveats of the study: Clonal expansion, a later analysis showed, was greater in HLA-associated TCR beta chains than in equally common others. What TCR beta sequences reportedly achieved was accurate prediction of HLA-A and HLA-B alleles in most subjects.

Those who donated were healthy bone marrow donors. PCR involved 60 Vbeta and 13 Jbeta primers. The method was immunoSEQ multiplex PCR; TCRdb's version includes in-frame clones alone and lacks a portion of them. Among 84,000 or so clones listed, more than 65% were seen once. The CDR3 covers 13 residues. Germline V gives CDR1 ENHRY, CDR2 SYGVKD. The rearrangement uses TRBV10-3 and TRBJ1-3; D ambiguous. The sequencing input was PBMCs. This TCR was sampled from a young man in good health and CMV-seronegative. DNA for the CDR3: TGTGCCATCAGTGAGTCGAGTCGTGACTTTATGAATTTT. This translates into CAISESSRDFMNF.